Shown below are 15 T cell receptor beta chains from a single sample sequenced in a study of T-cell memory formation after mild COVID-19. MiXCR, applied by TCRdb to the 5' RACE reads, yields one record per CDR3 protein. The data contain 180,000 or so distinct CDR3 sequences, around 15% of them seen just once; the ten biggest clones take up around 1.9%. The specimen sequenced was PBMCs or a T cell subset sorted from them (not recorded which). The receptors stem from an adult woman who had mild COVID-19 (a few samples of this study predate the infection). Cell type and time point are not known.

This chain links TRBV12-3 or TRBV12-4 with TRBJ2-1; 7 nucleotides align to TRBD2. CDR3 length equals 13 residues. V shed 7 bases and J 10 bases; nucleotides not matched to a gene: 10. CDR3 amino acids: CASTLGWRGEQFF. CDR3 coding DNA: TGTGCCAGCACCCTGGGGTGGCGGGGGGAGCAGTTCTTC.

The chain joins TRBV20-1 to TRBJ1-5; D perhaps matches TRBD1 (6 bases). V was clipped by 5 bases and J by 0 bases, with 17 bases between them. The length of the CDR3 is 16 residues. The germline CDR1 and CDR2 sequences are DFQATT and SNEGSKA (reference sequence). Here the CDR3 reads CSAARGGAHSNQPQHF. The CDR3 DNA follows: TGCAGTGCTGCTAGGGGGGGAGCTCATAGCAATCAGCCCCAGCATTTT.

The rearrangement uses TRBV9 and TRBJ2-5; TRBD2 aligns across 7 bases. The CDR3 sequence is 16 residues long. Germline V lookup: CDR1 SGDLS, CDR2 YYNGEE. V dropped 0 bases and J dropped 1; count of bases not matched to a gene: 6. CDR3 sequence reads: CASSVGPAGSQETQYF. In DNA form, the CDR3 reads TGTGCCAGCAGCGTAGGACCAGCGGGGTCCCAAGAGACCCAGTACTTC.

V gene TRBV2 combines with J gene TRBJ2-1, with D perhaps matching TRBD1 or TRBD2 (6 bases each). V was shortened by 9 bases and J by 1 base, with 10 bases between the two germline ends. Germline V gene lookup returns CDR1 SNHLY and CDR2 FYNNEI. This CDR3 has 13 amino acids. The CDR3 here is CASTGRSYNEQFF. Here the CDR3 DNA reads TGTGCCAGTACAGGGAGGTCCTACAATGAGCAGTTCTTC.

This clonotype was counted between two and nine times. V and J are TRBV20-1 and TRBJ2-1, with D hard to call. The germline V and J ends were trimmed by 1 base and 8 bases, with 18 bases remaining between them. CDR3 length equals 15 residues. Germline V gene sequence: CDR1 DFQATT, CDR2 SNEGSKA (reference sequence). CDR3 sequence: CSARVSLSPSHEQFF. Here the CDR3 DNA reads TGCAGTGCTAGAGTGTCGTTGAGTCCCTCCCATGAGCAGTTCTTC.

The chain joins TRBV29-1 to TRBJ2-3, with 10 bases that match TRBD1. V trimming: 2 bases; J trimming: 5 bases; junction bases outside the gene matches: 10. Germline V CDR1 and CDR2: SQVTM, ANQGSEA. This CDR3 spans 16 amino acids. CDR3 in amino acids: CSVEPKLRDRGDTQYF. The CDR3 DNA follows: TGCAGCGTTGAACCCAAACTCCGGGACAGGGGAGATACGCAGTATTTT.

This clonotype was recorded many times. The chain combines TRBV12-3 or TRBV12-4 with TRBJ2-7; D is ambiguous. The ends were cut back, 3 bases at V and 5 bases at J, with 14 bases in the middle. The CDR3 spans 14 residues. The CDR3 bases are TGTGCCAGCAGTTTGGCGAGCAGTACCAACGAGCAGTACTTC. Its translation is CASSLASSTNEQYF.

This clonotype came up many times. The rearrangement joins TRBV9 to TRBJ2-3; TRBD2 might be the D (6 bases). CDR3 length: 18 residues. Germline V CDR1 and CDR2: SGDLS, YYNGEE. V lost 0 bases and J lost 1, with 18 bases in between. The CDR3 spells CASSVVSPSSVRTDTQYF. In nucleotides, the CDR3 is TGTGCCAGCAGCGTAGTCTCCCCCTCTAGCGTCCGCACAGATACGCAGTATTTT. Drawing the rest from reference TRBV9 and TRBJ2-3, the complete variable domain is DSGVTQTPKHLITATGQRVTLRCSPRSGDLSVYWYQQSLDQGLQFLIQYYNGEERAKGNILERFSAQQFPDLHSELNLSSLELGDSALYFCASSVVSPSSVRTDTQYFGPGTRLTVL.

The V call is TRBV3-1, the J call TRBJ1-2, with no clear D. This CDR3 comprises 13 residues. V was pared by 0 bases and J by 0 bases, with 2 bases between. The V gene's germline CDR1 is LGHDT and CDR2 YNNKEL (reference sequence). CDR3 amino acids: CASSQDSNYGYTF. The CDR3 region has the DNA TGTGCCAGCAGCCAAGATTCTAACTATGGCTACACCTTC.

The V gene is TRBV11-2, the J gene TRBJ2-7; D ambiguous. V was trimmed by 5 bases and J by 5 bases, leaving 13 bases between them. The CDR3 totals 13 residues. Germline V gene lookup returns CDR1 SGHAT and CDR2 FQNNGV. CDR3 coding DNA: TGTGCCAGCAGCCCGTATAAAACCCACGAGCAGTACTTC. This sequence encodes CASSPYKTHEQYF.

The CDR3 here is CASSSTGGLFF. In DNA form, the CDR3 reads TGTGCCAGCAGCTCGACAGGGGGGCTGTTCTTC. The chain joins TRBV7-9 to TRBJ2-1; 9 bases align to TRBD1. Losses at the gene ends were 4 bases for V and 15 bases for J; bases not matched to a gene: 4. Germline assignment: CDR1 SEHNR and CDR2 FQNEAQ (reference sequence). The CDR3 extends over 11 amino acids.

This clonotype was detected many times. The DNA of the CDR3 is TGTGCCAGCAGTTACTCGGAAGACGGAGGTGGAGAGCAGTACTTC. Encoded protein: CASSYSEDGGGEQYF. This chain links TRBV6-2 or TRBV6-3 with TRBJ2-7; TRBD2 is a possible D gene (5 bases). The V end lost 0 bases, the J end lost 7 bases, and 16 bases lay between the germline ends. The length of the CDR3 is 15 residues. The germline V gene encodes CDR1 MNHEY and CDR2 SVGEGT.

This clonotype was picked up many times. The chain uses TRBV12-3 or TRBV12-4 and TRBJ2-3; the match to TRBD2 covers 8 bases. V shed 5 bases, J shed 6 bases, and the junction held 13 bases outside the gene matches. This CDR3 is 16 amino acids long. Written as DNA, the CDR3 is TGTGCCAGCAGTCCAGGGACTAGTAGGGGTGTGGATACGCAGTATTTT. Translating it yields CASSPGTSRGVDTQYF.

The J gene is TRBJ1-4, the V gene TRBV15; D gene uncertain. The length of the CDR3 is 15 residues. Germline V CDR1 and CDR2: LNHNV, YYDKDF (reference sequence). Trimming removed 2 bases at V and 2 bases at J, with 9 bases between. CDR3 DNA: TGTGCCACCAGCAGACGCCCGAGGACTAATGAAAAACTGTTTTTT. This encodes CATSRRPRTNEKLFF.

This clonotype was detected a few times. The chain links TRBV7-8 to TRBJ1-5; tentatively, D is TRBD1 (5 bases). Trimming cost V 1 base and J 6 bases, with 10 bases left between them. Per germline, CDR1 SGHVS and CDR2 FQNEAQ. CDR3 length equals 14 residues. DNA for the CDR3: TGTGCCAGCAGCTTAGTTACGGGGGGTCAGCCCCAGCATTTT. Protein product: CASSLVTGGQPQHF.